The clone carrying this T cell receptor beta chain occurred a few times. As yet, its antigen is unknown. This record belongs to a study of beta chain features in type 1 diabetes. The study, taken as a whole, reports: A possible short-template PCR bias applies equally to patients and controls.

V was clipped by 6 bases and J by 8 bases; unmatched bases: 10. The CDR3 loop spans 14 amino acids. From germline, CDR1 is SNHLY and CDR2 FYNNEI. Every isolated RNA sample was fully reverse transcribed, so sequencing captured expressed TCRB transcripts. Data came from immunoSEQ multiplex PCR; TCRdb stores just in-frame clones and leaves some out. Of about 60,000 clones listed, about 60% are singletons. Over 95% purity was reached by all sorted populations. The source of this sequence is a woman under 30 in good health. Sample: Tregs from blood. The chain links TRBV2 to TRBJ2-5; 9 bases match TRBD2. In DNA, the CDR3 is TGTGCCAGCAGCTTCGGGCTAGCGGGGAGCACCCAGTACTTC. Protein: CASSFGLAGSTQYF.